This T cell receptor (beta chain) appears in the sequencing data of a study of blood T cell repertoires in COVID-19. The V end was cut by 3 bases, the J end by 1 base, with 13 bases between. Germline V CDR1 and CDR2: SGHVS, FNYEAQ. CDR3 length: 16 amino acids. TCRdb keeps only in-frame clones here, not all; method: immunoSEQ multiplex PCR. The repertoire holds around 340,000 clones, with around 80% as singletons. This TCR was recovered from a young man with active or convalescent COVID-19. The chain carries TRBV7-6 and TRBJ2-1; possibly TRBD1 for D (6 bases). The sample consisted of peripheral blood. The CDR3: CASSLGHPPSYNEQFF. As DNA, the CDR3 is TGTGCCAGCAGCTTGGGACACCCCCCATCCTACAATGAGCAGTTCTTC.